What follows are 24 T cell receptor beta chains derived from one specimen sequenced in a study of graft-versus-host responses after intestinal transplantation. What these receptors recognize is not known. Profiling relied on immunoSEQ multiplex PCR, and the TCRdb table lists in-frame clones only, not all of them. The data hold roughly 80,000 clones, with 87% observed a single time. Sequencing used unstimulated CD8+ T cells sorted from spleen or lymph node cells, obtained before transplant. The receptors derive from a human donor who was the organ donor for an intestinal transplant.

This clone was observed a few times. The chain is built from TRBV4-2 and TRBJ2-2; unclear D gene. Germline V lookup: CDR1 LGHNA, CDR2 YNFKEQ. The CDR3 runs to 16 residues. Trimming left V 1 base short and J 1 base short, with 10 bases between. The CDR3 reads CASSQVGRENTGELFF. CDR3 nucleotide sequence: TGTGCCAGCAGCCAAGTGGGCAGAGAGAACACCGGGGAGCTGTTTTTT.

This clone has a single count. CDR3 sequence reads: CASSLKPTASGGARKFF. DNA for the CDR3: TGTGCCAGCAGCTTAAAACCCACGGCTAGCGGGGGGGCTCGAAAGTTCTTC. The chain combines TRBV7-2 with TRBJ2-1, with 12 nucleotides matching TRBD2. V was clipped by 2 bases and J by 14 bases; unmatched bases: 16. The CDR3 is made up of 17 amino acids. The V gene's germline CDR1 is SGHTA and CDR2 FQGNSA.

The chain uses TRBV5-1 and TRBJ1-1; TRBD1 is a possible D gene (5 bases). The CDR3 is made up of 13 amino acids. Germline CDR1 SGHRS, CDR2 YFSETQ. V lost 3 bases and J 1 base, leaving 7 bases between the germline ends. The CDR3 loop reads CASSSQGNTEAFF. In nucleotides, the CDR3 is TGCGCCAGCAGCTCTCAGGGGAACACTGAAGCTTTCTTT.

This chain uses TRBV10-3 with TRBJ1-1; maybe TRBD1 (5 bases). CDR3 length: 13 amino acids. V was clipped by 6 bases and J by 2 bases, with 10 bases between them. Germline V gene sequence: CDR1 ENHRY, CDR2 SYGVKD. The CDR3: CAIREGFNTEAFF. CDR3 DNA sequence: TGTGCCATCAGGGAGGGGTTTAACACTGAAGCTTTCTTT.

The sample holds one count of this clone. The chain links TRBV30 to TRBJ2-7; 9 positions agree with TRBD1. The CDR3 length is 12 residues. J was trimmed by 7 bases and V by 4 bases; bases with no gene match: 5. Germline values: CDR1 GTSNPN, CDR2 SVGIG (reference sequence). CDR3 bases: TGTGCCTGGAAGGGACAGGGCCCAGAGCAGTACTTC. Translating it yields CAWKGQGPEQYF.

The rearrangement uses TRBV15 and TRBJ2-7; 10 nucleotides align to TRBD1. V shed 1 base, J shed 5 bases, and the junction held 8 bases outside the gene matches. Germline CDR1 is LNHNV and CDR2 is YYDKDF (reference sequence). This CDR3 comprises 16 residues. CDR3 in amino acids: CATSRARGTGVHEQYF. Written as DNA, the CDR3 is TGTGCCACCAGCAGAGCCAGGGGGACAGGGGTGCACGAGCAGTACTTC.

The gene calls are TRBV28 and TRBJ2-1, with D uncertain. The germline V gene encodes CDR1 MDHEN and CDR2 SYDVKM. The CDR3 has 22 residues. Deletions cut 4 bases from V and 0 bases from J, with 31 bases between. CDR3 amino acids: CASSSLFIRSDGGRSSYNEQFF. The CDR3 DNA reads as TGTGCCAGCAGTTCCCTTTTTATTCGGTCAGACGGTGGTCGTAGCTCCTACAATGAGCAGTTCTTC.

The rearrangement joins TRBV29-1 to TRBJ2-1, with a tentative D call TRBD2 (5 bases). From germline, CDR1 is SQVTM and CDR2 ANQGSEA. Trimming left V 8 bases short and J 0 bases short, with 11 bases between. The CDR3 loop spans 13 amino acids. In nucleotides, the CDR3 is TGCAGCTCGGGGAGTCCCTCCTACAATGAGCAGTTCTTC. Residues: CSSGSPSYNEQFF.

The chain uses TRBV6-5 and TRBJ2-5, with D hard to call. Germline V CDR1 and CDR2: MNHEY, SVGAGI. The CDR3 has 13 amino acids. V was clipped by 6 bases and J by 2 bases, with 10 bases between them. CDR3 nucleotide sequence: TGTGCCAGCAGCCCTTACGCACAAGAGACCCAGTACTTC. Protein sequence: CASSPYAQETQYF.

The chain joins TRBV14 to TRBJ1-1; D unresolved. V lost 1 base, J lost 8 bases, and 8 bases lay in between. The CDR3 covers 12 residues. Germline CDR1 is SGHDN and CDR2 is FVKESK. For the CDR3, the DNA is TGTGCCAGCAGCCAAGGGGCCGTGGAAGCTTTCTTT. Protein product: CASSQGAVEAFF.

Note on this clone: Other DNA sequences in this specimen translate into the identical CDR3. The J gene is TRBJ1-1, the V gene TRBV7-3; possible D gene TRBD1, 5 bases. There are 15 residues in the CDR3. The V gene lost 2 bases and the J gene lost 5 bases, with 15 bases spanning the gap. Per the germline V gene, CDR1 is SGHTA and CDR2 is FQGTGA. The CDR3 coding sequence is TGTGCCAGCAGCTTAGTTGGGGGGGGTGGGACTGAAGCTTTCTTT. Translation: CASSLVGGGGTEAFF.

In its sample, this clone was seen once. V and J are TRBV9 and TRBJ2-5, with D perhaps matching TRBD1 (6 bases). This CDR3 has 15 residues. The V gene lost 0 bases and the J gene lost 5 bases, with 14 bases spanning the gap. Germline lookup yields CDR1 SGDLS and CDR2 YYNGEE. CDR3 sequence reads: CASSVDGRGGETQYF. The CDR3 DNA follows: TGTGCCAGCAGCGTAGACGGCAGGGGCGGGGAGACCCAGTACTTC.

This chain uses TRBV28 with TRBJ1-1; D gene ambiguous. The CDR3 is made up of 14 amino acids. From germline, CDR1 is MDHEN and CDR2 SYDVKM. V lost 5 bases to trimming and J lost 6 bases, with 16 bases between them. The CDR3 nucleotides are TGTGCCAGCAGTAATAGAGGCCAGTGGGCTGAAGCTTTCTTT. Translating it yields CASSNRGQWAEAFF.

The CDR3 nucleotides read TGTGCCAGCAGCGTAAGGACCCGGACAGGGGTTCTTGGAAACACCATATATTTT. Its translation is CASSVRTRTGVLGNTIYF. The V gene is TRBV9, the J gene TRBJ1-3; 9 nucleotides line up with TRBD1. Germline CDR1 reads SGDLS; CDR2 reads YYNGEE. The length of the CDR3 is 18 residues. V lost 1 base, J lost 3 bases, and 11 bases stayed unmatched.

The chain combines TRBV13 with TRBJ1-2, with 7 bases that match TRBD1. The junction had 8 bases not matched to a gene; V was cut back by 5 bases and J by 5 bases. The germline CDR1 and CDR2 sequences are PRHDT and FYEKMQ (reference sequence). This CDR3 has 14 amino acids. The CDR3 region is CASSEGQRIYGYTF. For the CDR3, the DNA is TGTGCCAGCAGCGAGGGACAGAGGATTTATGGCTACACCTTC.

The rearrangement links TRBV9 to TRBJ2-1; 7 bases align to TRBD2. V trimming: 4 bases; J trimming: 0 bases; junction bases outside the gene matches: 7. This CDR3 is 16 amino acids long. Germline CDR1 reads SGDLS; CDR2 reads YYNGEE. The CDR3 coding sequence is TGTGCCAGCAGCCCGTTGGGGGGGAGCTCCTACAATGAGCAGTTCTTC. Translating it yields CASSPLGGSSYNEQFF.

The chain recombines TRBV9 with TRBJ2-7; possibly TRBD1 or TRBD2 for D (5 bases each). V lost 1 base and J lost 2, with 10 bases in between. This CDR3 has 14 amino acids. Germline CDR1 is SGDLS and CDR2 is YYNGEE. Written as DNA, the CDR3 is TGTGCCAGCAGCGTATCCCAGGGAGCCTACGAGCAGTACTTC. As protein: CASSVSQGAYEQYF.

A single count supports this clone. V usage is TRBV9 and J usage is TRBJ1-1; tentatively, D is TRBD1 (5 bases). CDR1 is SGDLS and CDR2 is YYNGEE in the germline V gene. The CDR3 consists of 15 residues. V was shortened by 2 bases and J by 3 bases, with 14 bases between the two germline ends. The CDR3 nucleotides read TGTGCCAGCAGCGTCTCAGGGTTGACGGACACTGAAGCTTTCTTT. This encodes CASSVSGLTDTEAFF.

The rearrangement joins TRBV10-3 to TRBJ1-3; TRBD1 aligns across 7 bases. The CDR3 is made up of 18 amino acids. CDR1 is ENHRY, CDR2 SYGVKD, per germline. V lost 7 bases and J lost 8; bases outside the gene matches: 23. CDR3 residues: CAINPGATGTPTSDTIYF. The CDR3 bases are TGTGCCATCAATCCGGGCGCGACAGGGACACCAACTAGCGACACCATATATTTT.

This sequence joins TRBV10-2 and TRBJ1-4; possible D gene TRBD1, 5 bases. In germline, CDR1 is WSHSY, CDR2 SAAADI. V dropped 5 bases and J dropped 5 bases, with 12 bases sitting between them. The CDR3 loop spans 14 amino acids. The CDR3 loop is CASSRGAKNEKLFF. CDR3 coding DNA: TGCGCCAGCAGTAGGGGAGCAAAAAATGAAAAACTGTTTTTT.

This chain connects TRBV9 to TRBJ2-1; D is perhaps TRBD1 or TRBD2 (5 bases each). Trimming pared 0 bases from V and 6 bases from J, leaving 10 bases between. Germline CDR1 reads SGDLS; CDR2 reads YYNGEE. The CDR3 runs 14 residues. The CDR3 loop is CASSVGGGSNEQFF. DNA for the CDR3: TGTGCCAGCAGCGTAGGTGGGGGTTCCAATGAGCAGTTCTTC. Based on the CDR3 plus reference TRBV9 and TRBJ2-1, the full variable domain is DSGVTQTPKHLITATGQRVTLRCSPRSGDLSVYWYQQSLDQGLQFLIQYYNGEERAKGNILERFSAQQFPDLHSELNLSSLELGDSALYFCASSVGGGSNEQFFGPGTRLTVL.

This CDR3 reads CASSIRGATEAFF. The CDR3, as DNA: TGTGCCAGTAGTATCCGGGGAGCCACTGAAGCTTTCTTT. This rearrangement joins TRBV19 to TRBJ1-1; no clear D. There are 13 residues in the CDR3. Trimming left V 3 bases short and J 4 bases short, with 9 bases between. Germline CDR1 LNHDA, CDR2 SQIVND (reference sequence).

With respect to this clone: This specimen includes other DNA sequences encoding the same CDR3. CDR3: CASRERGYTGELFF. As DNA, the CDR3 is TGTGCCAGCAGGGAACGGGGTTACACCGGGGAGCTGTTTTTT. The J gene is TRBJ2-2, the V gene TRBV2, with a possible D match to TRBD2 (5 bases). V shed 6 bases and J shed 3 bases, with 11 bases lying between them. Germline loops: CDR1 SNHLY, CDR2 FYNNEI. The CDR3 runs to 14 residues.

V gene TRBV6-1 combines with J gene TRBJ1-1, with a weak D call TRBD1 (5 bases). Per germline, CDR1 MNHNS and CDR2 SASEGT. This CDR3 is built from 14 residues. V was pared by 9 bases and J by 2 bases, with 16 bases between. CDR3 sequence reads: CASTTTGLNTEAFF. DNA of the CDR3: TGTGCCAGTACCACTACAGGACTCAACACTGAAGCTTTCTTT.